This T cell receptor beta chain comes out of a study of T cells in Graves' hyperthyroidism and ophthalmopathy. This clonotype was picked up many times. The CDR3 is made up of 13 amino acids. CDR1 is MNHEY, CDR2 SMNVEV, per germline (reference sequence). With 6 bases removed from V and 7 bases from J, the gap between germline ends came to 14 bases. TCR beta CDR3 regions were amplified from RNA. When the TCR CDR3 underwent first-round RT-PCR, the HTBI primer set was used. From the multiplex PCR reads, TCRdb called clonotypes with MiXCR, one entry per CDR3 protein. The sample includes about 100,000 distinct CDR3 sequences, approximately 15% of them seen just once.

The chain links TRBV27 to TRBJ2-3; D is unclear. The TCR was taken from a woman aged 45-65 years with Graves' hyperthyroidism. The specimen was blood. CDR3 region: CASSPQLFYTQYF. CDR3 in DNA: TGTGCCAGCAGCCCCCAGCTCTTTTATACGCAGTATTTT.